A selection of T cell receptor beta chains follows, all from one sample in a study of T cells in Graves' hyperthyroidism and ophthalmopathy. TCRdb re-called the multiplex PCR reads with MiXCR, one entry per CDR3 protein. The sample includes a few hundred thousand distinct CDR3 sequences, around a sixth of them seen just once. Material: blood. Receptors were obtained from a woman aged 25-40 years with Graves' hyperthyroidism. CDR3s include the opening cysteine and the closing phenylalanine or tryptophan. A D gene is named only where the DNA matches it firmly. Clone size appears in some rows only: once, few, many, or a class for an expanded clone.

v_call	d_call	j_call	clone_size	cdr3_nt	cdr3_aa
TRBV29-1	TRBD2	TRBJ2-1	many	TGCAGCGTCAGAGGACTAGCGGGAGGGAGTGAGCAGTTCTTC	CSVRGLAGGSEQFF
TRBV28	.	TRBJ2-3	many	TGTGCCAGCTTTGGGGCTAGAGCCGATACGCAGTATTTT	CASFGARADTQYF
TRBV24-1	.	TRBJ2-3	many	TGTGCCACCTCAGGAGAGACAGATACGCAGTATTTT	CATSGETDTQYF
TRBV5-1	TRBD2	TRBJ2-1	many	TGCGCCAGCAGCTCGCGGGGGGGACTAGCGGGAGCATCCCGCAATGAGCAGTTCTTC	CASSSRGGLAGASRNEQFF
TRBV27	.	TRBJ2-2	few	TGTGCCAGCGGCGCGGGACTGCTCACCGGGGAGCTGTTTTTT	CASGAGLLTGELFF
TRBV3-1	TRBD2	TRBJ2-2	few	TGTGCCAGCAGCCAAGATTTCCTAGCGGGAGGGACCGGGGAGCTGTTTTTT	CASSQDFLAGGTGELFF
TRBV20-1	.	TRBJ2-1	many	TGCAGTAAATACCGGGACCCCAGCTACAATGAGCAGTTCTTC	CSKYRDPSYNEQFF
TRBV19	TRBD2	TRBJ2-7	many	TGTGCCAGCAGCCCCGGACTAGCGGGAGACTACGAGCAGTACTTC	CASSPGLAGDYEQYF
TRBV27	.	TRBJ2-4	few	TGTGCCAGCAGTTTATCACCCCTTTTAGCCAAAAACATTCAGTACTTC	CASSLSPLLAKNIQYF
TRBV20-1	.	TRBJ2-7	few	TGCAGTGCTAACCGCGCGGGAAAGCAGTACTTC	CSANRAGKQYF
TRBV18	.	TRBJ2-7	.	TGTGCCAGCTCACCGAGCAGGGGGGCCTCCTACGAGCAGTACTTC	CASSPSRGASYEQYF
TRBV30	.	TRBJ2-7	few	TGTGCCTGGGACGGGGGTGGGTACGAGCAGTACTTC	CAWDGGGYEQYF
TRBV27	TRBD1	TRBJ2-1	many	TGTGCCAGCAGTTTATTTTCCCGACAGGGATCCCAAAATGAGCAGTTCTTC	CASSLFSRQGSQNEQFF
TRBV9	TRBD2	TRBJ2-1	few	TGTGCCAGCAGCGTAGAGAGCGGGAGAGGTTATGAGCAGTTCTTC	CASSVESGRGYEQFF
TRBV20-1	.	TRBJ2-2	many	TGCAGTGCTAGTTCGCCTACCAACACCGGGGAGCTGTTTTTT	CSASSPTNTGELFF
TRBV13	TRBD2	TRBJ2-7	.	TGTGCCAGCAGCCCTACGACTAGCAGCTACGAGCAGTACTTC	CASSPTTSSYEQYF
TRBV6-5	TRBD1	TRBJ2-7	few	TGTGCCAGCAGCTACAGGGGGAGCTCCTACGAGCAGTACTTC	CASSYRGSSYEQYF
TRBV11-2	.	TRBJ2-4	many	TGTGCCAGCAGCTATCACGGGATGACCAAAAACATTCAGTACTTC	CASSYHGMTKNIQYF
TRBV13	TRBD2	TRBJ2-3	.	TGTGCCAGCAGCACCGGACTAGGCTCGCGGGGTAGCACAGATACGCAGTATTTT	CASSTGLGSRGSTDTQYF
TRBV20-1	TRBD2	TRBJ2-3	once	TGCAGTGCCACGACTAGCGGGAGAGGAGCAGATACGCAGTATTTT	CSATTSGRGADTQYF
TRBV7-2	.	TRBJ2-3	many	TGTGCCAGCAGCCCACGACCATACGCAGATACGCAGTATTTT	CASSPRPYADTQYF
TRBV20-1	TRBD2	TRBJ2-7	.	TGCAGTGCTAGAGATACCCGAGGAGAGCGGGGACTATACGAGCAGTACTTC	CSARDTRGERGLYEQYF
TRBV29-1	TRBD2	TRBJ2-1	.	TGCAGCGTAAGCGGGAGTTTTAATGAGCAGTTCTTC	CSVSGSFNEQFF
TRBV9	TRBD2	TRBJ2-2	.	TGTGCCAGCAGCGCCCGGGACTACGGGGAGCTGTTTTTT	CASSARDYGELFF
TRBV5-6	TRBD1	TRBJ2-7	many	TGTGCCAGCAGCTTGGACCGGGGACAGTGGTACGAGCAGTACTTC	CASSLDRGQWYEQYF
TRBV5-5	.	TRBJ2-2	.	TGTGCCAGCAGCCCCCGGGGGACGAGCACCGGGGAGCTGTTTTTT	CASSPRGTSTGELFF
TRBV9	.	TRBJ2-3	.	TGTGCCAGCAGCGTATGGGGATCGGGCACAGATACGCAGTATTTT	CASSVWGSGTDTQYF
TRBV19	TRBD2	TRBJ2-1	.	TGTGCCAGTAGTACCTCTCTAGGACTAGCGGGAGGGATAACCTACAATGAGCAGTTCTTC	CASSTSLGLAGGITYNEQFF
TRBV6-1	.	TRBJ1-3	.	TGTGCCAGCAGACCGGGGTTCTCTGGAAACACCATATATTTT	CASRPGFSGNTIYF
TRBV4-1	TRBD1	TRBJ2-1	.	TGCGCCAGCAGCCCCAAGAAGACAGGGGCGACGAGCTCCTACAATGAGCAGTTCTTC	CASSPKKTGATSSYNEQFF
TRBV5-1	TRBD1	TRBJ2-7	many	TGCGCCAGCAGCGGAACCGGGACAGCGACCTACGAGCAGTACTTC	CASSGTGTATYEQYF
TRBV18	.	TRBJ2-7	few	TGTGCCAGCTCACGGGGCCCACAGGGGGGGAGTTCCTACGAGCAGTACTTC	CASSRGPQGGSSYEQYF
TRBV30	.	TRBJ1-1	many	TGTGCCTGGAGAGACAGTCACACTGAAGCTTTCTTT	CAWRDSHTEAFF
TRBV15	.	TRBJ1-5	.	TGTGCCACCAGCACTCCATTGGGGAATCAGCCCCAGCATTTT	CATSTPLGNQPQHF
TRBV19	.	TRBJ2-1	few	TGTGCCAGTAGTATTAGTCTAGCGCATTACAATGAGCAGTTCTTC	CASSISLAHYNEQFF
TRBV19	TRBD2	TRBJ2-1	many	TGTGCCAGTGCCGGGACTAGCGACTACAATGAGCAGTTCTTC	CASAGTSDYNEQFF
TRBV12-3/TRBV12-4	.	TRBJ2-2	few	TGTGCCAGCACCCCCGCCGGGTTAACCGGGGAGCTGTTTTTT	CASTPAGLTGELFF
TRBV7-2	.	TRBJ1-3	many	TGTGCCAGCAGCTCGCAAGGGGAGGCTGGAAACACCATATATTTT	CASSSQGEAGNTIYF
TRBV24-1	.	TRBJ2-2	many	TGTGCCACCAGTGATTCAAGCACGGGTACCGGGGAGCTGTTTTTT	CATSDSSTGTGELFF
TRBV7-9	.	TRBJ2-7	many	TGTGCCAGCAGCCCCCAGGTGGCAAGGGGCCCCTACGAGCAGTACTTC	CASSPQVARGPYEQYF
TRBV20-1	TRBD2	TRBJ2-2	.	TGCAGTGCCCCGGGACTAGCGGGAGGAACGAACACCGGGGAGCTGTTTTTT	CSAPGLAGGTNTGELFF
TRBV10-3	.	TRBJ1-5	.	TGTGCCATCAGCCAACAGGTCGGGGGCAATCAGCCCCAGCATTTT	CAISQQVGGNQPQHF
TRBV12-5	TRBD1	TRBJ1-2	many	TGTGCTAGTGGTTTGGTATTGGGACAGGGACCCTATGGCTACACCTTC	CASGLVLGQGPYGYTF
TRBV20-1	.	TRBJ2-5	few	TGCAGTGAGAGTGGGGGGGCGGGTGGAGAGACCCAGTACTTC	CSESGGAGGETQYF
TRBV5-1	TRBD1	TRBJ2-1	many	TGCGCCAGCAGCCCCGTATTAGACAGGGGGCTCTGGAATGAGCAGTTCTTC	CASSPVLDRGLWNEQFF
TRBV6-1	TRBD2	TRBJ2-7	many	TGTGCCAGCAGGACTAGCGCCCGATCACCCTACGAGCAGTACTTC	CASRTSARSPYEQYF
TRBV15	.	TRBJ1-3	many	TGTGCCACCAGCAGCCCAGGGGTATCAAGGGGAAACACCATATATTTT	CATSSPGVSRGNTIYF
TRBV7-2	.	TRBJ2-2	few	TGTGCCAGCAGCTTAGCAGCACAGGGACTGGTCGGGGAGCTGTTTTTT	CASSLAAQGLVGELFF
TRBV6-1	.	TRBJ2-1	few	TGTGCCAGCAGTGAAGCGCCGGTCGTCGATGAGCAGTTCTTC	CASSEAPVVDEQFF
TRBV7-3	TRBD1	TRBJ2-3	many	TGTGCCAGCAGCGGAACAGGGGGAGCAGATACGCAGTATTTT	CASSGTGGADTQYF
TRBV6-1	.	TRBJ2-2	.	TGTGCCAGCAGAAAGATAAAAACCGGGGAGCTGTTTTTT	CASRKIKTGELFF
TRBV12-3/TRBV12-4	TRBD1	TRBJ1-1	many	TGTGCCAGCAGTCCCCGGACAGGGGGCAGGAACACTGAAGCTTTCTTT	CASSPRTGGRNTEAFF